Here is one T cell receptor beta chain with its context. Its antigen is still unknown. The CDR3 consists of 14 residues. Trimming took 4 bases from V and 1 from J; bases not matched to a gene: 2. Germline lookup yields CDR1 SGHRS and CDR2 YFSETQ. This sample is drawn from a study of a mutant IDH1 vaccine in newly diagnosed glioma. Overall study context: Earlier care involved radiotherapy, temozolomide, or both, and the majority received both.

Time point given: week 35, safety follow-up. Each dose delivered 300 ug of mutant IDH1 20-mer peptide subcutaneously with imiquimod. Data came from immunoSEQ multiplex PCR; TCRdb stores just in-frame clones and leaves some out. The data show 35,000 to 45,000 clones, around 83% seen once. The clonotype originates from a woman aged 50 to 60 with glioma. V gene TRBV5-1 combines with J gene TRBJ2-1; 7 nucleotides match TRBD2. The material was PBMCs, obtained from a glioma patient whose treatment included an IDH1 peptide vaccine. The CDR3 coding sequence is TGCGCCAGCAGCCGACTAGCTTCCTACAATGAGCAGTTCTTC. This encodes CASSRLASYNEQFF.